The rows below give T cell receptor beta chains drawn from one sample of a study of T cell responses to AZD1222 COVID-19 vaccine. Only in-frame clones appear in the TCRdb table, and some are missing; sequencing was by immunoSEQ multiplex PCR. Of under 150,000 clones detected, approximately 78% appear once; the ten largest clones hold less than 5%. Specimen: peripheral blood, collected on day 0 of MenACWY control vaccination. These receptors were obtained from an adult in good health. CDR3s include the opening cysteine and the closing phenylalanine or tryptophan. A D gene is named only where the DNA matches it firmly. Clone size appears in some rows only: once, few, many, or a class for an expanded clone.

v_call	d_call	j_call	clone_size	cdr3_nt	cdr3_aa
TRBV4-1	NA	TRBJ2-2	NA	TGCGCCAGCAGCCAAGTATCCGGGCTCCACCGGGAGCTGTTTTTT	CASSQVSGLHRELFF
TRBV16	NA	TRBJ2-6	NA	TGTGCCAGCAGCCAATCTGTCTGGGCGTGGGGGGCCAACGTCCTGACTTTC	CASSQSVWAWGANVLTF
TRBV9	NA	TRBJ1-3	NA	TGTGCCAGCAGCGTAGGGAGCTCTGGAAACACCATATATTTT	CASSVGSSGNTIYF
TRBV7-9	TRBD1	TRBJ1-4	NA	TGTGCCAGCAGCGCAGGGGGCCTTAATGAAAAACTGTTTTTT	CASSAGGLNEKLFF
TRBV7-2	TRBD2	TRBJ2-3	few	TGTGCCAGCAGCTTATACGGGACTAGCGGGGGGGCCAAAGATACGCAGTATTTT	CASSLYGTSGGAKDTQYF
TRBV6-5	TRBD1	TRBJ1-6	NA	TGTGCCAGCAGGATACAGGGGAGTAATAATTCACCCCTCCACTTT	CASRIQGSNNSPLHF
TRBV15	NA	TRBJ1-1	once	TGTGCCACCAGCAGAGGGGGCGGCACTGAAGCTTTCTTT	CATSRGGGTEAFF
TRBV5-8	NA	TRBJ2-2	NA	TGTGCCAGCAGCACCCTGGATCCGCGTAACACCGGGGAGCTGTTTTTT	CASSTLDPRNTGELFF
TRBV6-2/TRBV6-3	NA	TRBJ2-3	NA	TGTGCCAGCAGTTTGTGGGGAGCCACAGATACGCAGTATTTT	CASSLWGATDTQYF
TRBV5-1	NA	TRBJ1-2	NA	TGCGCCAGCAGCTTATCACAGGGAGGTGGCTACACCTTC	CASSLSQGGGYTF
TRBV4-1	NA	TRBJ1-3	NA	TGCGCCAGCAGCCAAGATAGGGGGGACACCATATATTTT	CASSQDRGDTIYF
TRBV7-8	TRBD1	TRBJ2-5	once	TGTGCCAGCAGCTATCTCAGGGGGCCCCAGTACTTC	CASSYLRGPQYF
TRBV5-1	TRBD2	TRBJ2-3	NA	TGCGCCAGCAGCTTGATGCTAGCGGCGGATACGCAGTATTTT	CASSLMLAADTQYF
TRBV5-5	TRBD1	TRBJ1-2	NA	TGTGCCAGCAGCCCCGGGACAGGGTACTGGGGCTACACCTTC	CASSPGTGYWGYTF
TRBV6-5	NA	TRBJ1-3	NA	TGTGCGACCTGGGGAGGGGGGAGCTCTGGAAACACCATATATTTT	CATWGGGSSGNTIYF
TRBV18	NA	TRBJ1-2	NA	TGTGCCAGCTCACCGGGCGGCCCTCTTGGCTACACCTTC	CASSPGGPLGYTF
TRBV19	TRBD1	TRBJ1-5	NA	TGTGCCAGTAGTAGAGCGGGACAGGGAGGTCAGCCCCAGCATTTT	CASSRAGQGGQPQHF
TRBV7-3	NA	TRBJ1-1	once	TGTGCCAGCAGCTTAACGGCTGGGATCGCTTTCTTT	CASSLTAGIAFF
TRBV15	TRBD1	TRBJ1-6	NA	TGTGCCACCAGCAGCAATCGTGGGACAGGGTCTTCACCCCTCCACTTT	CATSSNRGTGSSPLHF
TRBV10-3	NA	TRBJ1-4	NA	TGTGCCATCAGTGAGGGGGTTGGAGTAGAAAAACTGTTTTTT	CAISEGVGVEKLFF
TRBV6-1	NA	TRBJ1-1	NA	TGTGCCAGCAGTGAAGCTCAGGGGCGGACTGAAGCTTTCTTT	CASSEAQGRTEAFF
TRBV7-2	NA	TRBJ2-4	NA	TGTGCCAGCAGCCCTTTTTCCAGGGAGAGCCTAGCCAAAAACATTCAGTACTTC	CASSPFSRESLAKNIQYF
TRBV6-5	NA	TRBJ2-7	NA	TGTGCCAGCAGGTCAGGGGGCGGGGGCTACGAGCAGTACTTC	CASRSGGGGYEQYF
TRBV2	NA	TRBJ2-5	NA	TGTGCCAGCAGCCTCGACTCGTACCAAGAGACCCAGTACTTC	CASSLDSYQETQYF
TRBV7-6	TRBD1	TRBJ1-4	NA	TGTGCCAGCAGCTTAGGGGCGGGACAGCCTACAACTAATGAAAAACTGTTTTTT	CASSLGAGQPTTNEKLFF
TRBV5-1	NA	TRBJ2-5	NA	TGCGCCAGCAGCTTAGGCCCGAGCCAAGAGACCCAGTACTTC	CASSLGPSQETQYF
TRBV19	TRBD1	TRBJ1-5	few	TGTGCCAGTAGGAACGGAGGGACAGGGAATCAGCCCCAGCATTTT	CASRNGGTGNQPQHF
TRBV18	NA	TRBJ1-2	NA	TGTGCCAGCTCACCACTGCAGGAAGCTAACTATGGCTACACCTTC	CASSPLQEANYGYTF
TRBV15	TRBD1	TRBJ2-5	NA	TGTGCCACCAGCAACTGGGACAGGGGTTTGGAGACCCAGTACTTC	CATSNWDRGLETQYF
TRBV6-5	NA	TRBJ2-5	NA	TGTGCCAGCAGTATAACCGGGACATATCAAGAGACCCAGTACTTC	CASSITGTYQETQYF
TRBV3-1/TRBV3-2	TRBD2	TRBJ2-1	NA	TGTGCCAGCAGTTTGGGAACTAGCGGGGGGCGAGAGCAGTTCTTC	CASSLGTSGGREQFF
TRBV6-5	NA	TRBJ1-5	NA	TGTGCCAGCAGCAGGGGCTGGCCCCAGCATTTT	CASSRGWPQHF
TRBV6-5	NA	TRBJ1-1	NA	TGTGCCAGCAGTCCACTGGGGGTGATGAACACTGAAGCTTTCTTT	CASSPLGVMNTEAFF
TRBV19	NA	TRBJ1-1	NA	TGTGCCAGTAGTCCATGGACAGAGTACACTGAAGCTTTCTTT	CASSPWTEYTEAFF
TRBV4-2	NA	TRBJ2-6	NA	TGTGCCAGCAGCCAAGTAGGACAGAGTAACGTCCTGACTTTC	CASSQVGQSNVLTF
TRBV6-2/TRBV6-3	TRBD1	TRBJ1-2	NA	TGTGCCAGCAGTTACTCGACAGGGCCCACCTATGGCTACACCTTC	CASSYSTGPTYGYTF
TRBV2	TRBD1	TRBJ2-1	once	TGTGCCAGCAAATTGGACAGGGGGAATGAGCAGTTCTTC	CASKLDRGNEQFF
TRBV29-1	NA	TRBJ1-2	NA	TGCAGCGTGATCACCGCCGGTCAAACACCTCTTAACTATGGCTACACCTTC	CSVITAGQTPLNYGYTF
TRBV6-5	TRBD1	TRBJ2-2	NA	TGTGCCAGCAGCCCGGACAGGGACACCGGGGAGCTGTTTTTT	CASSPDRDTGELFF
TRBV18	NA	TRBJ1-2	once	TGTGCCAGCGCAAACCGGACGCCGGTCGGCTATGGCTACACCTTC	CASANRTPVGYGYTF
TRBV6-1	TRBD1	TRBJ2-3	NA	TGTGCCAGCAGTGACCCGGGGGGACAGGGTGCAGATACGCAGTATTTT	CASSDPGGQGADTQYF
TRBV4-1	NA	TRBJ1-2	NA	TGCGCCAGCAGCCAAGAAACAGGGTTCGGCTACACCTTC	CASSQETGFGYTF
TRBV9	TRBD1	TRBJ1-2	NA	TGTGCCAGCAGCGGGACAGGGACCTTGGGCTACACCTTC	CASSGTGTLGYTF
TRBV7-9	NA	TRBJ1-2	NA	TGTGCCAGCAGCTTAGGCTCCAACCCTAACTATGGCTACACCTTC	CASSLGSNPNYGYTF
TRBV10-1	NA	TRBJ2-7	NA	TGCGCCAGCAGTGGGAAGAATCCAGGGGCAACTATCTACGAGCAGTACTTC	CASSGKNPGATIYEQYF
TRBV11-2	NA	TRBJ2-5	NA	TGTGCCAGCAGCTTAGCACAGCAAGAGACCCAGTACTTC	CASSLAQQETQYF
TRBV12-3/TRBV12-4	TRBD1	TRBJ1-6	NA	TGTGCCAGCAGGGCTAGACAGGGCTCACCCCTCCACTTT	CASRARQGSPLHF
TRBV3-1/TRBV3-2	TRBD2	TRBJ2-3	NA	TGTGCCAGCAGCCCCCTAGCGGGGGGGCCTCGTGATACGCAGTATTTT	CASSPLAGGPRDTQYF
TRBV7-8	NA	TRBJ2-2	NA	TGTGCCAGCAGCTTAGTCACCGGGGAGCTGTTTTTT	CASSLVTGELFF